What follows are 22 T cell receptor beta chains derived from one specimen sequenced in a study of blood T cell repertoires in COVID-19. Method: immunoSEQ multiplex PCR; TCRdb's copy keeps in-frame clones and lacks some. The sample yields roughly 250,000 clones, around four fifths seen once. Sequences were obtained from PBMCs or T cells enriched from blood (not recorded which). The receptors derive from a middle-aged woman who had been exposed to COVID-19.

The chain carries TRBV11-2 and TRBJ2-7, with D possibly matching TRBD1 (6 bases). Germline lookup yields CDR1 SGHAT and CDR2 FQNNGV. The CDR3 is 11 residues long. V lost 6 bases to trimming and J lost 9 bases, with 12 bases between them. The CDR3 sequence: CASSTGQGQYF. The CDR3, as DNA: TGTGCCAGCAGTACAGGGCAAGGGCAGTACTTC.

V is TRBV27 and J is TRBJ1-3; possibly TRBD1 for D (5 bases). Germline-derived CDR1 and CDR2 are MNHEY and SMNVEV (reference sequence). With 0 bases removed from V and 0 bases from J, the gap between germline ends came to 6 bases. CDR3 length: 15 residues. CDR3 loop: CASSLSTGSGNTIYF. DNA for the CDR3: TGTGCCAGCAGTTTATCCACAGGCTCTGGAAACACCATATATTTT.

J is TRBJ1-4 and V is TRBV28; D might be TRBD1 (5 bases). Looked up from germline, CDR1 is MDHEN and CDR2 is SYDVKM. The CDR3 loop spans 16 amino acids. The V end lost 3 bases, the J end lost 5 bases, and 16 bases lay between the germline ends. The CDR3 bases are TGTGCCAGCAGTTTGATTTCGGGGGTCGGGAATGAAAAACTGTTTTTT. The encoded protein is CASSLISGVGNEKLFF.

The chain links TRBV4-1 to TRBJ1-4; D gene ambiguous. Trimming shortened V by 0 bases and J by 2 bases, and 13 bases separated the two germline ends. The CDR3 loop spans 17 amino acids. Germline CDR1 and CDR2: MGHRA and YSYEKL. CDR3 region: CASSQDWGGWTNEKLFF. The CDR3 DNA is TGCGCCAGCAGCCAAGATTGGGGAGGGTGGACTAATGAAAAACTGTTTTTT.

CDR3: CASSVAQGYEQYF. CDR3 nucleotide sequence: TGTGCCAGCAGCGTAGCTCAGGGTTACGAGCAGTACTTC. This chain links TRBV9 with TRBJ2-7; D is possibly TRBD1 (5 bases). V lost 0 bases and J lost 4, with 8 bases in between. Germline loops: CDR1 SGDLS, CDR2 YYNGEE. The CDR3 sequence is 13 residues long.

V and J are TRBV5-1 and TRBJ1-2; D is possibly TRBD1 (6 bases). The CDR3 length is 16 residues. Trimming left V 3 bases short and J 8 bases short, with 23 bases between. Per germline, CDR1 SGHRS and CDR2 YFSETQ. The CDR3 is CASSWGPGGQVEGYTF. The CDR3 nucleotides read TGCGCCAGCAGCTGGGGGCCGGGGGGGCAGGTGGAAGGCTACACCTTC. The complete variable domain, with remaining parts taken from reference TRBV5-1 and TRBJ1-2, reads KAGVTQTPRYLIKTRGQQVTLSCSPISGHRSVSWYQQTPGQGLQFLFEYFSETQRNKGNFPGRFSGRQFSNSRSEMNVSTLELGDSALYLCASSWGPGGQVEGYTFGSGTRLTVV.

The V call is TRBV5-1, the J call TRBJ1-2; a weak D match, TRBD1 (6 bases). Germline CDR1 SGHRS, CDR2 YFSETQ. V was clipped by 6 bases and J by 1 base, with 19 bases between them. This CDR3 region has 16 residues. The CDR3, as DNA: TGCGCCAGCACCCCCCGTGCGGGGGCACTTAACTATGGCTACACCTTC. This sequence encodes CASTPRAGALNYGYTF.

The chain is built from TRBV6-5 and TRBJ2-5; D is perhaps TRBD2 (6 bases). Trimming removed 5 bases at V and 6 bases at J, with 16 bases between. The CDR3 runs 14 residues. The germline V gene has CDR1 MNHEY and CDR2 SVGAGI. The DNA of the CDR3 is TGTGCCAGCAGTCCCGGGACTCGAGGGCAGACCCAGTACTTC. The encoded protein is CASSPGTRGQTQYF.

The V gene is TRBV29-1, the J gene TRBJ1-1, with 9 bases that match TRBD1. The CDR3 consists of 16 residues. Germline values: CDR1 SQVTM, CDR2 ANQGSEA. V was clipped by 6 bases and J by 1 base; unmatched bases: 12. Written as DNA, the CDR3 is TGCAGCGTCCGATACAGGGGGCTCCCGTCGAACACTGAAGCTTTCTTT. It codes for CSVRYRGLPSNTEAFF.

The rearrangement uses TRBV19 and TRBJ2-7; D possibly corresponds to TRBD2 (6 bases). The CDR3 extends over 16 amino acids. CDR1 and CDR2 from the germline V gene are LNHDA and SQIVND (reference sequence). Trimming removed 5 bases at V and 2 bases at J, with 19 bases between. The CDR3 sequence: CASSRDGGAQTYEQYF. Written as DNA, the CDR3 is TGTGCCAGTAGTCGAGACGGCGGGGCTCAAACCTACGAGCAGTACTTC.

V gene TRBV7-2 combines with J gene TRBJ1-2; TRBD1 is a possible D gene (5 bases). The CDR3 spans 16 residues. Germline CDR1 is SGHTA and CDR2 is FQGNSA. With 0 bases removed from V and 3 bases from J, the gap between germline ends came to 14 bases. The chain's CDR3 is CASSLAGTGPYYGYTF. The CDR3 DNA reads TGTGCCAGCAGCTTAGCAGGTACAGGCCCCTACTATGGCTACACCTTC.

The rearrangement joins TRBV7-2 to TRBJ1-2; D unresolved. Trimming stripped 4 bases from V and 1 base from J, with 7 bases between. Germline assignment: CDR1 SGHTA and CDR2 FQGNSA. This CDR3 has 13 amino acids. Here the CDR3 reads CASSSRSNYGYTF. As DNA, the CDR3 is TGTGCCAGCAGCTCCAGAAGTAACTATGGCTACACCTTC.

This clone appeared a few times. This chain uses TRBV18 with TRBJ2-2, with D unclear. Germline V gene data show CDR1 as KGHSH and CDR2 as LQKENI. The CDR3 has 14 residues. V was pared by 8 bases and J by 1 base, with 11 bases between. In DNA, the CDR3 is TGTGCCAGCCCCGCGACGGGGAACACCGGGGAGCTGTTTTTT. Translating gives CASPATGNTGELFF.

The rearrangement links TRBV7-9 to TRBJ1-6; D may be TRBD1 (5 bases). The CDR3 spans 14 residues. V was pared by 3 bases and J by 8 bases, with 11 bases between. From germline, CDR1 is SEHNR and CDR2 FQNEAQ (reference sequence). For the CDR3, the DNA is TGTGCCAGCAGCTTCGGGACTCGGTATTCACCCCTCCACTTT. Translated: CASSFGTRYSPLHF.

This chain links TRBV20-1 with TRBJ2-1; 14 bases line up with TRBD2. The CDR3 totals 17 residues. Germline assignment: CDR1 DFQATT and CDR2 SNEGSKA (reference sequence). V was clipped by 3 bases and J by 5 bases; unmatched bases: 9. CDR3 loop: CSASGTGTSGGNNEQFF. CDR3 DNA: TGCAGTGCTAGTGGAACCGGGACTAGCGGGGGTAACAATGAGCAGTTCTTC.

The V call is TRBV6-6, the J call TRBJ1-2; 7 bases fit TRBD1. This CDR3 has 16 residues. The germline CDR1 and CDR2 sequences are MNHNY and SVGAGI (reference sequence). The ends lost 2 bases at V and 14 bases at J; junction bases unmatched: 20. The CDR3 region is CASSYAGGGDSASGTF. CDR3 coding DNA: TGTGCCAGCAGTTACGCGGGGGGAGGGGACAGCGCCTCAGGGACCTTC.

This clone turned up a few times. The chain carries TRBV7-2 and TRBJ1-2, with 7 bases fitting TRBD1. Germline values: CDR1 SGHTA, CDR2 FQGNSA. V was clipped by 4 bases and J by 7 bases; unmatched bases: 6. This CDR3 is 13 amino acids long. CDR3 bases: TGTGCCAGCAGCTCGGACAGGTGGGGTGGCTACACCTTC. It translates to CASSSDRWGGYTF. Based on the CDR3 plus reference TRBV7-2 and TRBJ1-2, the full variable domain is GAGVSQSPSNKVTEKGKDVELRCDPISGHTALYWYRQSLGQGLEFLIYFQGNSAPDKSGLPSDRFSAERTGGSVSTLTIQRTQQEDSAVYLCASSSDRWGGYTFGSGTRLTVV.

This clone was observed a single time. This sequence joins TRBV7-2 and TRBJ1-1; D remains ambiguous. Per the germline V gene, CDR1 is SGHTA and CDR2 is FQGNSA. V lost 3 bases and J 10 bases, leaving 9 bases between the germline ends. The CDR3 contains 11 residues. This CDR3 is CASSLEEPAFF. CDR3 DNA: TGTGCCAGCAGCTTGGAGGAACCAGCTTTCTTT.

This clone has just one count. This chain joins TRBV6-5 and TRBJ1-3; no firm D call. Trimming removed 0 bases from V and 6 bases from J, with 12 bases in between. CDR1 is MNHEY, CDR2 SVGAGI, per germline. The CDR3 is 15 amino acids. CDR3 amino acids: CASSYSEGRQNTIYF. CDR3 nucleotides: TGTGCCAGCAGTTACTCGGAGGGCCGTCAAAACACCATATATTTT.

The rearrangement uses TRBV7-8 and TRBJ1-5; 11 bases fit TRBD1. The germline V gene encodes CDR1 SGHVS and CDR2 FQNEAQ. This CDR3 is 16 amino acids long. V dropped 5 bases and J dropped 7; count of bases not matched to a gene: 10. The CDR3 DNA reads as TGTGCCAGCAGCCACCACCGGGACAGGGGGTTGCAGCCCCAGCATTTT. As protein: CASSHHRDRGLQPQHF.

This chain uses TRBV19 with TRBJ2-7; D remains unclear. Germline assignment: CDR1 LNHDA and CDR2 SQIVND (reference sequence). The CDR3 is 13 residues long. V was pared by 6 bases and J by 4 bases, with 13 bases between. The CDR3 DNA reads TGTGCCAGTAGCGTTGGTAGTCTTTACGAGCAGTACTTC. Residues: CASSVGSLYEQYF.

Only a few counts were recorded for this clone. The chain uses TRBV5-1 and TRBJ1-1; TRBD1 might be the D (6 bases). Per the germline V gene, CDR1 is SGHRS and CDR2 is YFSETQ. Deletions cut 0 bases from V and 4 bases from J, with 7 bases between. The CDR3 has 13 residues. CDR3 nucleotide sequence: TGCGCCAGCAGCTTGGAACAGGGCACTGAAGCTTTCTTT. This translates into CASSLEQGTEAFF.